The 3 T cell receptor beta chains listed next were all sequenced from one sample in a study of T cells after yellow fever vaccination. TCRdb re-called the 5' RACE reads with MiXCR, one entry per CDR3 protein. The table includes around 590,000 distinct CDR3 sequences, 10% to 15% detected once. Sequenced material: PBMCs, taken on the day of the yellow fever booster vaccination. These TCRs come from a man aged 25 to 40 who received the YFV17D yellow fever vaccine.

The chain couples TRBV6-1 to TRBJ2-5; D is possibly TRBD1 or TRBD2 (5 bases each). Germline loops: CDR1 MNHNS, CDR2 SASEGT. V lost 6 bases and J lost 5, with 19 bases in between. The CDR3 runs 15 residues. CDR3 region: CASRPWGLGLETQYF. CDR3 sequence (DNA): TGTGCCAGCAGGCCCTGGGGGTTGGGGTTGGAGACCCAGTACTTC.

This clonotype was seen only a few times. The genes are TRBV29-1 and TRBJ2-1; tentatively, D is TRBD1 (5 bases). The CDR3 is made up of 14 amino acids. Looked up from germline, CDR1 is SQVTM and CDR2 is ANQGSEA. The V gene lost 0 bases and the J gene lost 7 bases, with 13 bases spanning the gap. CDR3 loop: CSVEDQGASNEQFF. The DNA of the CDR3 is TGCAGCGTTGAAGATCAAGGGGCCAGTAATGAGCAGTTCTTC.

This clonotype was observed many times. This chain uses TRBV12-3 or TRBV12-4 with TRBJ1-4; D not certain. V dropped 2 bases and J dropped 4 bases, with 5 bases sitting between them. CDR3 length: 13 amino acids. For the CDR3, the DNA is TGTGCCAGCAGTTTATCCGTTAATGAAAAACTGTTTTTT. Protein: CASSLSVNEKLFF.